The T cell receptor beta chain under discussion was sequenced for a study of cytomegalovirus exposure and HLA in healthy donors. Study observations and caveats: In an earlier analysis, about 87% or about 30%: the productive usage of most TCR beta V segments. In vitro testing confirmed a few CMV-associated chains as specific for CMV antigens.

Both 60 Vbeta primers and 13 Jbeta primers went into the PCR. Profiled with immunoSEQ multiplex PCR; TCRdb holds only in-frame clones, not every one. Here the sample spans under 150,000 clones, around 66% being singletons. A note on this clone: No antigen is known for it.

The CDR3 is 14 amino acids. Trimming cost V 0 bases and J 6 bases; bases outside gene matches: 4. Germline V lookup: CDR1 SEHNR, CDR2 FQNEAQ (reference sequence). Sequenced sample: PBMCs. The receptor comes from a man between 18 and 35 years old in good health and CMV-seropositive. V and J are TRBV7-9 and TRBJ1-1; 7 nucleotides line up with TRBD1. CDR3 sequence: CASSLAGGPPEAFF. In DNA form, the CDR3 reads TGTGCCAGCAGCTTAGCAGGGGGCCCCCCTGAAGCTTTCTTT.